These 32 T cell receptor beta chains were all obtained from the same sample, sequenced in a study of blood T cell repertoires in COVID-19. Profiled with immunoSEQ multiplex PCR; TCRdb holds only in-frame clones, not every one. Here the sample spans 200,000 to 250,000 clones, around 84% being singletons. Material: peripheral blood. These receptors were collected from a man in his forties or fifties with COVID-19, enrolled during active disease.

The J gene is TRBJ1-4, the V gene TRBV3-1 (or the pseudogene TRBV3-2), with D possibly being TRBD1 (6 bases). Germline CDR1 reads LGHDT; CDR2 reads YNNKEL (reference sequence). Trimming cost V 4 bases and J 0 bases, with 12 bases left between them. The CDR3 is 16 amino acids. CDR3 DNA sequence: TGTGCCAGCAGCCCCGGGACAATTACAACTAATGAAAAACTGTTTTTT. Residues: CASSPGTITTNEKLFF.

The genes are TRBV4-3 and TRBJ2-6; 7 bases map to TRBD1. Germline trimming cut 1 base from V and 2 bases from J; bases unmatched to any gene: 5. CDR1 and CDR2 (germline): LGHNA, YSLEER. The length of the CDR3 is 17 residues. The CDR3: CASSQGAQGAGANVLTF. For the CDR3, the DNA is TGCGCCAGCAGCCAAGGCGCGCAGGGGGCTGGGGCCAACGTCCTGACTTTC.

About this clone: Germline is not matched at one junction end, which may reflect a read error. The rearrangement links TRBV7-7 to TRBJ2-1; 7 nucleotides match TRBD2. Germline loops: CDR1 SSHAT, CDR2 FNYEAQ (reference sequence). The CDR3 is 16 amino acids. The CDR3 DNA follows: TGTGCTAGCAGCTTAGACGGCCTAGCGGCCCCCAATGAGCAGTTCTTC. This sequence encodes CASSLDGLAAPNEQFF.

This chain connects TRBV15 to TRBJ2-7, with D possibly matching TRBD2 (5 bases). The CDR3 totals 16 residues. Between the trimmed V and J ends, which lost 1 base and 7 bases, there was a span of 20 bases. From germline, CDR1 is LNHNV and CDR2 YYDKDF (reference sequence). The CDR3 nucleotides read TGTGCCACCAGCAGAGCGGTTGGGGTTAGCGTGGGAGAGCAGTACTTC. This gives the protein CATSRAVGVSVGEQYF. The full variable domain, with the rest looked up from reference TRBV15 and TRBJ2-7, is DAMVIQNPRYQVTQFGKPVTLSCSQTLNHNVMYWYQQKSSQAPKLLFHYYDKDFNNEADTPDNFQSRRPNTSFCFLDIRSPGLGDTAMYLCATSRAVGVSVGEQYFGPGTRLTVT.

This chain connects TRBV12-3 or TRBV12-4 to TRBJ1-2; 8 nucleotides line up with TRBD1. CDR3 size: 13 residues. Trimming removed 5 bases from V and 4 bases from J; junction bases left unmatched: 3. CDR3 region: CASSAGQGYGYTF. The CDR3 DNA reads TGTGCCAGCAGTGCTGGACAGGGCTATGGCTACACCTTC.

Comment on this clone: Other nucleotide sequences in the sample specify the same CDR3. V usage is TRBV7-2 and J usage is TRBJ1-1; 10 nucleotides align to TRBD1. V lost 3 bases and J lost 5; bases outside the gene matches: 0. This CDR3 comprises 13 residues. The germline gives CDR1 SGHTA, CDR2 FQGNSA. Here the CDR3 DNA reads TGTGCCAGCAGCTTGGGACAGGGGACTGAAGCTTTCTTT. Protein: CASSLGQGTEAFF.

The chain is built from TRBV7-2 and TRBJ2-2; D may be TRBD1 (5 bases). The CDR3 contains 12 residues. V was pared by 5 bases and J by 6 bases, with 7 bases between. Germline assignment: CDR1 SGHTA and CDR2 FQGNSA. CDR3 nucleotide sequence: TGTGCCAGCAGCGCAGGGCCCGGGGAGCTGTTTTTT. Translated: CASSAGPGELFF.

The chain combines TRBV12-5 with TRBJ2-5, with a weak D call TRBD2 (5 bases). CDR3 length: 17 amino acids. Germline CDR1 and CDR2: LGHNT and FRNRAP. V was shortened by 5 bases and J by 2 bases, with 21 bases between the two germline ends. For the CDR3, the DNA is TGTGCTAGTGGTCCCTCCTGGTCCGCGGGTGTACAAGAGACCCAGTACTTC. Translated: CASGPSWSAGVQETQYF.

V and J are TRBV7-8 and TRBJ1-2, with 11 bases aligning to TRBD1. The CDR3 runs to 13 residues. Germline CDR1 reads SGHVS; CDR2 reads FQNEAQ. V lost 8 bases and J lost 10; bases outside the gene matches: 9. The CDR3 bases are TGTGCCAGCGGCCGCCGGGACAGGGGGGACTACACCTTC. Protein product: CASGRRDRGDYTF.

The CDR3 sequence is CASSLAGRSGTQLNTEAFF. CDR3 nucleotides: TGCGCCAGCAGCTTGGCCGGTCGTTCCGGTACCCAACTGAACACTGAAGCTTTCTTT. The rearrangement uses TRBV5-1 and TRBJ1-1; no clear D. CDR3 size: 19 residues. The germline CDR1 and CDR2 sequences are SGHRS and YFSETQ. V lost 0 bases and J 0 bases, leaving 21 bases between the germline ends.

The chain recombines TRBV7-2 with TRBJ1-5, with D hard to call. The V and J ends lost 5 bases and 4 bases respectively, with 9 bases between them. This CDR3 is built from 13 residues. Germline CDR1 is SGHTA and CDR2 is FQGNSA. The CDR3, as DNA: TGTGCCAGCAGCGCCGACAATAATCAGCCCCAGCATTTT. Translating it yields CASSADNNQPQHF.

CDR3 coding DNA: TGTGCCAGCAGTGCTGCGCAGGGAAGGCTAGCGGGAATCCAAGAGACCCAGTACTTC. Residues: CASSAAQGRLAGIQETQYF. The chain uses TRBV2 and TRBJ2-5, with 9 bases fitting TRBD2. This CDR3 contains 19 residues. Germline V gene data show CDR1 as SNHLY and CDR2 as FYNNEI. Losses at the gene ends were 4 bases for V and 1 base for J; bases not matched to a gene: 16.

The chain carries TRBV12-3 or TRBV12-4 and TRBJ1-6; D may be TRBD1 (5 bases). V dropped 5 bases and J dropped 7 bases, with 9 bases sitting between them. The CDR3 spans 13 residues. The CDR3 region has the DNA TGTGCCAGCAGTCGGACATTAAATTCACCCCTCCACTTT. It specifies CASSRTLNSPLHF.

The rearrangement uses TRBV11-3 and TRBJ1-4; D may be TRBD1 (6 bases). This CDR3 region has 17 residues. The ends were cut back, 1 base at V and 0 bases at J, with 12 bases in the middle. The germline CDR1 and CDR2 sequences are SGHNT and YENEEA. This chain's CDR3 is CASSLGGSGATNEKLFF. The CDR3 DNA reads as TGTGCCAGCAGCTTAGGAGGGTCAGGGGCAACTAATGAAAAACTGTTTTTT.

This chain joins TRBV12-5 and TRBJ1-1, with 9 nucleotides matching TRBD1. With V trimmed by 1 base and J by 5 bases, 11 bases remained unmatched. This CDR3 is built from 17 residues. CDR1 is LGHNT and CDR2 is FRNRAP in the germline V gene. The CDR3 loop reads CASGLAPPGQGFTEAFF. For the CDR3, the DNA is TGTGCTAGTGGTTTGGCCCCACCGGGACAGGGTTTTACTGAAGCTTTCTTT.

The chain has TRBV6-6 and TRBJ1-2; D is ambiguous. This CDR3 is built from 14 residues. Trimming shortened V by 2 bases and J by 4 bases, and 11 bases separated the two germline ends. Per germline, CDR1 MNHNY and CDR2 SVGAGI (reference sequence). CDR3: CASSYQPEAYGYTF. CDR3 in DNA: TGTGCCAGCAGTTACCAGCCCGAGGCCTATGGCTACACCTTC.

The chain links TRBV7-9 to TRBJ1-2, with 9 bases identical to TRBD1. CDR3 length: 13 residues. Per germline, CDR1 SEHNR and CDR2 FQNEAQ (reference sequence). The trim removed 4 bases at V and 6 bases at J, leaving 3 bases unmatched. This chain's CDR3 is CASSSGQGNGYTF. Written as DNA, the CDR3 is TGTGCCAGCAGCTCGGGACAGGGCAATGGCTACACCTTC.

The J gene is TRBJ2-1, the V gene TRBV6-1; a possible D gene is TRBD2 (6 bases). CDR1 MNHNS and CDR2 SASEGT come from the germline V gene. V lost 3 bases to trimming and J lost 3 bases, with 21 bases between them. This CDR3 comprises 18 residues. The CDR3 nucleotides read TGTGCCAGCAGTGACCCCACGCGGGTTAGCGGTATCTACAATGAGCAGTTCTTC. This gives the protein CASSDPTRVSGIYNEQFF.

The chain uses TRBV9 and TRBJ1-6, with a tentative D call TRBD1 (6 bases). With 4 bases removed from V and 5 bases from J, the gap between germline ends came to 16 bases. This CDR3 is built from 16 residues. In germline, CDR1 is SGDLS, CDR2 YYNGEE. The CDR3 DNA reads as TGTGCCAGCAGCCCCTCAGGTCAGGGGCATAATTCACCCCTCCACTTT. As protein: CASSPSGQGHNSPLHF.

This clone was observed a single time. The chain links TRBV7-6 to TRBJ1-2; the D is unclear. The germline CDR1 and CDR2 sequences are SGHVS and FNYEAQ. V was trimmed by 5 bases and J by 4 bases, leaving 17 bases between them. The CDR3 length is 15 residues. The chain's CDR3 is CASSPPPNQFYGYTF. CDR3 DNA sequence: TGTGCCAGCAGCCCCCCCCCAAATCAGTTCTATGGCTACACCTTC.

The V gene is TRBV28, the J gene TRBJ2-7, with 10 bases fitting TRBD2. With 5 bases clipped from V and 2 bases from J, the junction kept 9 bases outside the gene matches. CDR1 is MDHEN and CDR2 is SYDVKM in the germline V gene. The CDR3 extends over 16 amino acids. CDR3 nucleotide sequence: TGTGCCAGCAGTCGAAGCGGGGGGGTTCCCCCCTACGAGCAGTACTTC. It is translated as CASSRSGGVPPYEQYF.

The rearrangement uses TRBV3-1 (or the pseudogene TRBV3-2) and TRBJ1-3, with D unresolved. V was clipped by 1 base and J by 0 bases, with 13 bases between them. This CDR3 has 17 residues. CDR1 and CDR2 (germline): LGHDT, YNNKEL (reference sequence). For the CDR3, the DNA is TGTGCCAGCAGCCAAGCTCCTAGACTGGCCTCTGGAAACACCATATATTTT. Amino acid sequence: CASSQAPRLASGNTIYF.

J is TRBJ2-3 and V is TRBV5-6; possible D gene TRBD2, 5 bases. Deletions cut 3 bases from V and 5 bases from J, with 13 bases between. The CDR3 has 14 residues. Per the germline V gene, CDR1 is SGHDT and CDR2 is YYEEEE. CDR3 sequence reads: CASSSSLRGDTQYF. The CDR3 region has the DNA TGTGCCAGCAGCTCGTCCCTTCGGGGAGATACGCAGTATTTT.

This sequence joins TRBV5-4 and TRBJ2-3; 12 nucleotides align to TRBD2. Germline lookup yields CDR1 SGHNT and CDR2 YYREEE (reference sequence). This CDR3 comprises 18 residues. The J segment lost 2 bases and the V segment lost 3 bases, leaving 10 bases of the junction unmatched. The CDR3 is CASSSGLAGSATTDTQYF. CDR3 coding DNA: TGTGCCAGCAGCTCAGGACTAGCGGGGTCCGCGACCACAGATACGCAGTATTTT.

This clone showed up just once. CDR3 region: CSVEPRMNTEAFF. CDR3 bases: TGCAGCGTTGAACCGCGAATGAACACTGAAGCTTTCTTT. The chain uses TRBV29-1 and TRBJ1-1; D is uncertain. Germline CDR1 reads SQVTM; CDR2 reads ANQGSEA. The CDR3 is made up of 13 amino acids. V was cut by 2 bases and J by 0 bases, with 7 bases left in between.

The V call is TRBV4-1, the J call TRBJ2-2, with 13 bases that match TRBD2. V gave up 3 bases and J gave up 6 bases; unmatched junction bases: 4. Germline V CDR1 and CDR2: MGHRA, YSYEKL. The CDR3 covers 16 residues. CDR3 region: CASSQWTSGGPGELFF. The CDR3 bases are TGCGCCAGCAGCCAGTGGACTAGCGGGGGCCCCGGGGAGCTGTTTTTT.

CDR3 residues: CASSPTGKADTQYF. As DNA, the CDR3 is TGTGCCAGCTCACCGACAGGGAAGGCCGATACGCAGTATTTT. This rearrangement joins TRBV18 to TRBJ2-3; 7 nucleotides agree with TRBD1. The trim removed 3 bases at V and 6 bases at J, leaving 6 bases unmatched. From germline, CDR1 is KGHSH and CDR2 LQKENI. The CDR3 consists of 14 residues. The full variable domain, with the rest looked up from reference TRBV18 and TRBJ2-3, is NAGVMQNPRHLVRRRGQEARLRCSPMKGHSHVYWYRQLPEEGLKFMVYLQKENIIDESGMPKERFSAEFPKEGPSILRIQQVVRGDSAAYFCASSPTGKADTQYFGPGTRLTVL.

V gene TRBV7-2 combines with J gene TRBJ2-4; D is unresolved. The germline CDR1 and CDR2 sequences are SGHTA and FQGNSA. With 1 base removed from V and 11 bases from J, the gap between germline ends came to 18 bases. The CDR3 consists of 15 residues. CDR3 nucleotides: TGTGCCAGCAGCTTAGATAGACCGCGGTGGTCGGTTCAGTACTTC. This sequence encodes CASSLDRPRWSVQYF.

The chain uses TRBV4-2 and TRBJ1-5; no reliable D call. With 6 bases removed from V and 2 bases from J, the gap between germline ends came to 5 bases. Germline assignment: CDR1 LGHNA and CDR2 YNFKEQ. The CDR3 is made up of 12 amino acids. CDR3: CASSQGNQPQHF. The CDR3 DNA sequence: TGTGCCAGCAGTCAGGGCAATCAGCCCCAGCATTTT.

The chain links TRBV12-1 to TRBJ2-5; the table's TRBD2 call for D was not verified on the DNA. TRBV12-1 is assigned pseudogene status. The CDR3 consists of 18 residues. The DNA for the CDR3 is TGTGCCAGCAGCTATCACACTAGCGGGGGCCCGGGGGAGGAGACCCAGTACTTC. It codes for CASSYHTSGGPGEETQYF.

This chain joins TRBV7-9 and TRBJ2-7; 7 positions agree with TRBD2. In germline, CDR1 is SEHNR, CDR2 FQNEAQ (reference sequence). With 4 bases clipped from V and 5 bases from J, the junction kept 8 bases outside the gene matches. The CDR3 sequence is 14 residues long. CDR3 in DNA: TGTGCCAGCAGCTCATGGACTAGTGGCGACGAGCAGTACTTC. Its translation is CASSSWTSGDEQYF.

The V and J genes are TRBV28 and TRBJ1-4, with D perhaps TRBD1 (6 bases). The CDR3 totals 14 residues. V was trimmed by 5 bases and J by 4 bases, leaving 11 bases between them. Germline CDR1 MDHEN, CDR2 SYDVKM. The CDR3 loop is CASSPGHFNEKLFF. The CDR3, as DNA: TGTGCCAGCAGTCCGGGACATTTTAATGAAAAACTGTTTTTT.